These 9 T cell receptor beta chains originate from one sample sequenced in a study of vaccination effects on CD4 cells after COVID-19. The antigens of these receptors remain unknown. Measured with immunoSEQ multiplex PCR; TCRdb has only the in-frame clones, and not every one. In the table there are about 37,000 clones, roughly 74% of which are singletons. The culture ran for about 11 days, and then CD4+ T cells were isolated. The sample in question was CD4+ T cells from PBMCs cultured without peptide, obtained before COVID-19 vaccination. The receptors were sampled from a human donor who received a COVID-19 vaccine.

V and J are TRBV30 and TRBJ2-3; 8 nucleotides align to TRBD1. This CDR3 has 14 residues. CDR1 is GTSNPN and CDR2 is SVGIG in the germline V gene (reference sequence). V lost 0 bases and J lost 4; bases outside the gene matches: 3. CDR3 nucleotides: TGTGCCTGGAGTGTCCCGGGACAGGCAGATACGCAGTATTTT. It specifies CAWSVPGQADTQYF.

The chain has TRBV7-2 and TRBJ1-3; unclear D gene. The CDR3 loop spans 15 amino acids. Germline V gene lookup returns CDR1 SGHTA and CDR2 FQGNSA. Trimming took off 1 base at V and 0 bases at J, with 7 bases between the two ends. Here the CDR3 DNA reads TGTGCCAGCAGCTTAGAGTCCCGCTCTGGAAACACCATATATTTT. Translation gives CASSLESRSGNTIYF.

This chain connects TRBV6-5 to TRBJ2-7; 14 nucleotides align to TRBD2. The CDR3 has 15 amino acids. Germline loops: CDR1 MNHEY, CDR2 SVGAGI. Trimming at V came to 7 bases and at J to 6 bases, leaving 8 bases not matched to a gene. The CDR3 region is CASIRETSGRAEQYF. CDR3 bases: TGTGCCAGCATTAGAGAGACTAGCGGGAGGGCCGAGCAGTACTTC.

This clone was observed a few times. The CDR3 here is CASSPTGLGRSSAQYF. The CDR3 coding sequence is TGTGCCAGCAGCCCAACTGGACTAGGGCGGAGTTCGGCCCAGTACTTC. This chain connects TRBV5-6 to TRBJ2-5; 7 nucleotides match TRBD2. V was clipped by 4 bases and J by 9 bases; unmatched bases: 18. This CDR3 contains 16 residues. Germline V gene sequence: CDR1 SGHDT, CDR2 YYEEEE.

The chain has TRBV30 and TRBJ1-2; a weak D match, TRBD1 (6 bases). Germline V gene sequence: CDR1 GTSNPN, CDR2 SVGIG (reference sequence). V lost 5 bases, J lost 7 bases, and 11 bases lay in between. The CDR3 runs 11 residues. The CDR3 region is CAWLAGVGYTF. DNA of the CDR3: TGTGCCTGGCTGGCAGGGGTTGGCTACACCTTC. Looking up the rest from reference TRBV30 and TRBJ1-2 gives the full variable domain: SQTIHQWPATLVQPVGSPLSLECTVEGTSNPNLYWYRQAAGRGLQLLFYSVGIGQISSEVPQNLSASRPQDRQFILSSKKLLLSDSGFYLCAWLAGVGYTFGSGTRLTVV.

This clone was observed a few times. The CDR3 here is CASSLARMNTGELFF. For the CDR3, the DNA is TGTGCCAGCAGTTTAGCGCGTATGAACACCGGGGAGCTGTTTTTT. This chain links TRBV27 with TRBJ2-2; no clear D. Deletions cut 2 bases from V and 1 base from J, with 8 bases between. The CDR3 spans 15 residues. Per germline, CDR1 MNHEY and CDR2 SMNVEV (reference sequence).

This rearrangement joins TRBV11-2 to TRBJ2-7; 8 nucleotides align to TRBD2. Looked up from germline, CDR1 is SGHAT and CDR2 is FQNNGV. The CDR3 totals 16 residues. V was clipped by 1 base and J by 1 base; unmatched bases: 6. The CDR3, as DNA: TGTGCCAGCAGCTTAGGGACTAGCTCCAGTTCCTACGAGCAGTACTTC. It codes for CASSLGTSSSSYEQYF.

This rearrangement joins TRBV15 to TRBJ2-3; no definite D call. The CDR3 is 13 residues long. V was trimmed by 0 bases and J by 4 bases, leaving 5 bases between them. Germline V gene lookup returns CDR1 LNHNV and CDR2 YYDKDF (reference sequence). CDR3 protein: CATSRELADTQYF. The CDR3 DNA reads TGTGCCACCAGCAGAGAGTTGGCAGATACGCAGTATTTT.

This chain uses TRBV6-4 with TRBJ1-2, with D possibly matching TRBD1 (5 bases). Germline CDR1 reads MRHNA; CDR2 reads SNTAGT. The CDR3 sequence is 14 residues long. Trimming took 0 bases from V and 8 from J, leaving 13 bases between them. Here the CDR3 reads CASSDSRGDRGYTF. The DNA of the CDR3 is TGTGCCAGCAGTGACTCGAGAGGGGATCGGGGCTACACCTTC.